This T cell receptor beta chain stems from a study of blood T cell repertoires in COVID-19. About the research overall: The analysed material was cDNA or gDNA that came from T cells, B-cell-depleted T cells, or PBMCs.

Original processing notes: By means of reference gene primer amplification, nucleated cell counts were estimated. Method: immunoSEQ multiplex PCR; TCRdb's copy keeps in-frame clones and lacks some. That table is the source of V, J and clone size, and D and trimming were worked out from the DNA. The table includes roughly 290,000 clones, just under 85% detected once. The CDR3 is 13 residues long. Germline CDR1 MNHNY, CDR2 SVGAGI (reference sequence). Trimming pared 10 bases from V and 0 bases from J, leaving 13 bases between. The sequencing sample was made of peripheral blood. The chain joins TRBV6-6 to TRBJ2-7; D is ambiguous. The TCR comes from a woman between 50 and 59 years old with active or convalescent COVID-19. CDR3 nucleotides: TGTGCCACCATAGCAGCTACCTCCTACGAGCAGTACTTC. As protein: CATIAATSYEQYF.